This entry is about one TCR beta chain. The antigen it recognizes is unknown. Base qualities are not provided; no much larger clone lies one nucleotide away. Library preparation used the immunoSEQ multiplex PCR assay. For the multiplex PCR, a mixture combining 60 forward primers for TCR Vbeta segments and 13 reverse primers for TCR Jbeta segments was used. The CDR3 region of rearranged TCR beta genes was amplified from genomic DNA with a multiplex PCR assay. The amplified TCR beta libraries were sequenced on the Illumina HiSeq System as 87-base-pair reads. Under the source paper's analysis protocol: Across the 500 to 750 repertoires, a later analysis counted some 80 million unique TCR beta chains, approximately 10 million of which were shared by at least two donors. To remove PCR and sequencing errors, raw reads were error-corrected and collapsed into unique sequences using a nearest-neighbor algorithm that merged closely related sequences. V, D and J gene segments were assigned by aligning CDR3 sequences to IMGT reference sequences. For a sequence to be retained, a match of at least six nucleotides to both a V gene segment and a J gene segment was required. Rearrangements were called productive when the CDR3 lacked stop codons and stayed in frame with V and J; all others were non-productive. CDR3 was defined by IMGT convention, running from the second conserved V-encoded cysteine to the conserved J-encoded phenylalanine. In an earlier analysis of approximately 590 of the donors, sequences lacking an unambiguous match to a single V gene segment were excluded. In an earlier analysis of almost 600 of the donors, a V segment was called functional when productive rearrangements were above 56.7%, and segregating when the standard deviation between donors exceeded 5%. A statistical classification framework was built for diagnosing cytomegalovirus status from the catalog of TCR beta chain sequences. In a later analysis, V and J genes were assigned by comparing TCR nucleotide sequences against IMGT/GENE-DB human TR gene sequences. In a later analysis, CDR3 sequences and most-parsimonious VDJ recombination scenarios were assigned using the TCRdist pipeline. In a later analysis, every TCR beta chain was defined by the combination of its CDR3 amino acid sequence and its V-gene family, and reads without a unique V-gene family were dropped. A later analysis removed several hundred highly shared, low-generation-probability nucleotide sequences to deal with suspected cross-contamination and a sequencing artifact. For each public chain, a later analysis derived a clonal expansion index from normalized ranks of inferred template counts within each repertoire. Generation probabilities in a later analysis came from a VDJ recombination model fitted to out-of-frame rearrangements, and those results were checked against IGoR. In a later analysis, hypergeometric tests were used to score TCR-TCR, TCR-HLA and TCR-CMV co-occurrence, with a repertoire-size bias correction applied to TCR pairs. A later analysis estimated false discovery rates by permuting HLA or CMV assignments 20 times. In a later analysis, co-occurring TCRs were grouped using DBSCAN, and TCRdist sequence similarity was added for clustering within HLA-allele-positive subsets. For co-occurrence clustering, repertoires with fewer than 30,000 or more than 120,000 public chains were excluded, along with four or five repertoires with anomalous nucleotide sharing. Entries here come from immuneACCESS through TCRdb and include only in-frame sequences with V and J called. Some clones fail to appear in such tables; in the studies checked, an unresolved V gene covers under half of the shortfall, and the cause of the remainder is unknown. That table is the source of V, J and clone size, and D and trimming were worked out from the DNA. The sample records about 31,000 clones, about 60% of which are singletons. The ten largest clones represent 20% to 25% of the sample.

The entry originates in a study of cytomegalovirus exposure and HLA in healthy donors (dated by TCRdb to about 2017). General notes on the study: An earlier analysis of several hundred of the donors reported 250 to 300 Gb of sequence data and 117 million unique TCR beta sequences from some 180 million T cells. Roughly 300 gigabases of sequencing data and 91 million or so unique TCR sequences made up an early release that covered roughly 670 HLA-typed donors. Of the 398 genotyped donors, approximately 80% fell in the genetic ancestry cluster associated with self-reported Caucasian donors. The study was designed to test whether signatures of past pathogen exposure could be identified by cataloging public T cell receptors. The study profiled the T cell repertoires of hundreds of subjects by immunosequencing and related them to cytomegalovirus serostatus. A separate validation cohort of roughly 110 different subjects was used in addition to the roughly 700-subject first cohort. To predict cytomegalovirus infection status, the study brought together high-throughput TCR immunosequencing, statistical association of individual TCRs with disease status, and machine learning. In a later analysis, previously published TCR beta repertoires from 550 to 750 donors were re-analyzed and high-resolution HLA genotyping was added so that TCR occurrence patterns could be studied. Rather than drawing on any new phenotypic data, the later analysis identified candidate immune exposures from TCR beta sequences and the way those sequences occurred across donors. An earlier analysis of more than 450 of the donors used high-throughput TCR beta sequencing to judge whether each TCR beta V gene segment behaved as functional or pseudogenic. Donor age, sex, ethnicity and CMV serostatus were collected together with the repertoire data. A later genetic analysis took genome-wide SNP genotypes for about 65% of the 666 donors and used that subset as a discovery cohort. Every repertoire in the discovery cohort had been generated on one and the same sequencing platform. Both class I and class II loci were covered by HLA typing, at four-digit resolution. The number of typed donors differed by locus: about 620-640 for A, B, C, DRB1 and DQB1; 500 to 550 for DQA1; 606 for DPA1; and some 450 for DPB1. Because of strong linkage in the cohort, roughly five DR-DQ haplotypes were treated as single units for association and clustering. Across some 400 genotyped donors of the cohort, an average of about 240,000 unique TCR beta nucleotide sequences per donor were sequenced, and about a sixth of those sequences were non-productive.

Beyond this particular receptor, the publication reports: In the study, approximately 150 TCR beta chains were listed as associated with cytomegalovirus. Several of the top co-occurrence clusters appeared to be linked to parvovirus B19, influenza, CMV and Epstein-Barr virus, according to a later analysis. Some IMGT-functional V segments, including TRBV6-2 and TRBV6-3, could not be told apart with the 87-base-pair reads, so those segments were excluded. Because counts were too low, about 18 rarely observed V segments, including chromosome 9 orphons, were excluded from the earlier analysis of 587 of the donors. In a later analysis, most CMV-associated TCR beta chains were found to appear HLA-restricted, with HLA associations seemingly driven largely by CMV exposure. In a later analysis, HLA-associated TCR beta chains were found to be more clonally expanded and to have lower generation probabilities than equally common non-associated chains. In a later genetic analysis, a missense DCLRE1C variant was associated with V-gene and J-gene trimming of TCR beta chains, and the association was replicated in an independent cohort. At a false discovery rate of 0.05, a later analysis linked 16,000 or so TCR beta sequences to specific HLA alleles. In both the original and validation cohorts, the classifier was reported to diagnose cytomegalovirus status with high specificity and sensitivity. Most TCR sequences were seen in very few donors, while some public TCRs were found in many individuals. The authors suggested that the approach could potentially be generalized to other disease states and immunological phenotypes. Because HLA typing was missing for some donors at each locus, association tests included only the typed subset. When HLA alleles, especially DR and DQ, strongly co-occurred, TCR associations were difficult to assign to individual alleles. A later analysis found that TCR association rates varied across HLA loci, with DRB1 alleles showing the most associated TCRs and HLA-C alleles the fewest. Correlated functional status among segregating V segments might be attributable to linkage disequilibrium, but an unknown experimental factor could not be ruled out. A later genetic analysis reported fewer N-insertions in productive TCRs among donors in an Asian-associated ancestry cluster than the roughly 670-donor mean. In an earlier analysis of some 540 of the donors, most TCR beta V segments appeared in productive rearrangements about 90% or about 30% of the time, broadly matching IMGT annotations. In this cohort, only TCR beta chains were sequenced, and detectable features were limited by the absence of alpha or paired-chain data. A further reported finding was that TCR beta sequences accurately predicted the HLA-A and HLA-B alleles for most subjects in the first cohort. A few of the identified cytomegalovirus-associated TCR beta chains were confirmed in vitro to be specific for cytomegalovirus antigens. A cluster of highly shared sequence variants was judged likely to be a technical artifact of the sequencing pipeline. Roughly uniform sequencing depth across donors was assumed in presence/absence analyses, although this assumption may not hold. Immune exposure information for the cohort was limited to CMV serostatus.

The cohort comprised 666 healthy bone marrow donors. All cohort members were sampled while nominally healthy, although unrecorded immune exposures were likely present. The donor tested CMV seropositive, placing the donor among the 290 or so seropositive members of the cohort. A peripheral blood sample was provided by each donor, and peripheral blood mononuclear cells were used for TCR beta sequencing. The Qiagen DNeasy Blood Extraction Kit was used to extract genomic DNA from the blood cell samples. The CDR3 starts with the cysteine, ends with the phenylalanine, and has 16 residues. Left in the record is the CDR3 DNA by itself, 48 bases read in frame from the first base. Between the V and J ends, shortened by 0 bases and 4 bases respectively, the junction contains 13 bases. CDR1 and CDR2 (LGHNA, YNFKEQ) derive from the germline V gene.

The sequenced sample was PBMCs. The V and J genes are TRBV4-2 and TRBJ2-1; the D gene is possibly TRBD2, with 6 bases matching. The clonotype originates from a man aged 45-65 years in good health and CMV-seropositive. The DNA is as follows: TGTGCCAGCAGCCAAGATGTGGCGGGGAGGTACAATGAGCAGTTCTTC. Its amino acids are CASSQDVAGRYNEQFF.